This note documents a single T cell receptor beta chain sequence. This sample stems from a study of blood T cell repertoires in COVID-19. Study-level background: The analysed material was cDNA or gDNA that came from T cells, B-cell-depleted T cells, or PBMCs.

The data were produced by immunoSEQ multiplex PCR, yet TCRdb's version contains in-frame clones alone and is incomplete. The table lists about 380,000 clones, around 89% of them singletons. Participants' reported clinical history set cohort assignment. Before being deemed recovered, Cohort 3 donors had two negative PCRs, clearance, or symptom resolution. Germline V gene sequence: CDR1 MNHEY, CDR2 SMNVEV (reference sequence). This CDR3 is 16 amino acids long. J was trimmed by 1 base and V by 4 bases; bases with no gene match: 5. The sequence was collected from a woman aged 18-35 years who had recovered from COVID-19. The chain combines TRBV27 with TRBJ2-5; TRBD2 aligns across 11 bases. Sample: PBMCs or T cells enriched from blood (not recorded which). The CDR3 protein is CASSSGTSGFQETQYF. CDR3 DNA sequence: TGTGCCAGCAGTTCGGGGACTAGCGGATTCCAAGAGACCCAGTACTTC.